This T cell receptor (beta chain) was recovered during a study of CD8 T cells in ankylosing spondylitis. Overall study findings and caveats: For ankylosing spondylitis blood, a TCR beta motif of roughly 8 highly homologous variants appeared characteristic.

Turning to this clonotype: Antigen specificity is unknown.

Making use of molecular barcodes, quantitative 5'-RACE generated TCR beta libraries. TCRdb recomputed calls from the 5' RACE reads with MiXCR, one row per CDR3 protein. This sample yields under 850,000 distinct CDR3 sequences, of which roughly 20% are seen a single time; 19% belongs to the top ten. This CDR3 is 12 amino acids long. Germline V CDR1 and CDR2: MNHEY, SVGEGT. V shed 8 bases and J shed 1 base, with 9 bases lying between them. Sequenced: blood, either unsorted or a sorted T cell fraction (not recorded which). The chain is built from TRBV6-2 or TRBV6-3 and TRBJ2-7; D is unresolved. The source of this sequence is a male donor with ankylosing spondylitis. CDR3 nucleotides: TGTGCCAGCGGGCTTCAGTCCTACGAGCAGTACTTC. Encoded protein: CASGLQSYEQYF.